This TCR beta chain is drawn from a study of a mutant IDH1 vaccine in newly diagnosed glioma. Study-level information: Patients were pretreated with radiotherapy, temozolomide, or both, mostly both.

Of note for this clone: What it binds is not known.

The CDR3 loop spans 12 amino acids. Trimming took off 4 bases at V and 2 bases at J, with 5 bases between the two ends. The germline V gene encodes CDR1 SGHRS and CDR2 YFSETQ. Some clones are missing from TCRdb's copy, which holds only in-frame ones; the method was immunoSEQ multiplex PCR. The sample lists tens of thousands of clones; 80% were seen once. Time point described: week 23, last vaccination. Every vaccine dose comprised 300 ug of mutant IDH1 20-mer peptide plus topical imiquimod. This rearrangement joins TRBV5-1 to TRBJ2-3; D remains unclear. This clonotype was obtained from a man aged 40-49 years with glioma. Sequencing used PBMCs, obtained from a glioma patient whose treatment included an IDH1 peptide vaccine. The CDR3 DNA follows: TGCGCCAGCAGCGCCGCCACAGATACGCAGTATTTT. Amino acids: CASSAATDTQYF.